This record concerns one T cell receptor beta chain sequence. Its target is not known. The record originates from a study of shared clonotypes between healthy human individuals. Study-level points and caveats: Non-shared clonotypes displayed generation probabilities falling below those of clonotypes present in all four donors.

Naive CD8 isolation took CD45RO-negative cells positively selected for CCR7 and excluded terminally differentiated effector memory CD45RA+ cells. TCRdb's copy holds only in-frame clones and misses some; the assay was immunoSEQ multiplex PCR. The sample lists about 1,800,000 clones; about 95% were seen once. The V gene's germline CDR1 is SGHAT and CDR2 FQNNGV. Trimming pared 4 bases from V and 3 bases from J, leaving 25 bases between. This CDR3 has 19 amino acids. The sample was naive CD8+ T cells sorted from blood. This TCR was recovered from a young man in good health. The rearrangement joins TRBV11-2 to TRBJ2-1, with a possible D match to TRBD2 (7 bases). CDR3 amino acids: CASSSPPEMGGPNYNEQFF. The DNA of the CDR3 is TGTGCCAGCAGCTCACCCCCCGAAATGGGGGGGCCCAACTACAATGAGCAGTTCTTC.